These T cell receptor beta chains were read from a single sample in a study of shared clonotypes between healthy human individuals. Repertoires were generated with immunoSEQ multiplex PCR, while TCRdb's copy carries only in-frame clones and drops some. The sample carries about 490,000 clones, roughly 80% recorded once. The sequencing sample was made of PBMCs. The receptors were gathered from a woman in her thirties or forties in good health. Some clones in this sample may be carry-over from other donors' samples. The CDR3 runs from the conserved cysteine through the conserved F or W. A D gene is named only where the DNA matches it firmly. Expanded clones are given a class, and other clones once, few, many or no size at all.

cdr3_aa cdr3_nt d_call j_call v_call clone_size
CASRTASAGTGELFF TGTGCCAGTAGGACCGCTAGCGCGGGGACCGGGGAGCTGTTTTTT . TRBJ2-2 TRBV19 .
CASSLFAEQYF TGTGCCAGCAGCTTGTTCGCGGAGCAGTACTTC . TRBJ2-7 TRBV5-8 .
CASSFTGVEKLFF TGTGCCAGCAGTTTCACAGGGGTTGAAAAACTGTTTTTT TRBD1 TRBJ1-4 TRBV28 .
CAWSSIGGQETQYF TGTGCCTGGAGTTCCATCGGGGGCCAAGAGACCCAGTACTTC . TRBJ2-5 TRBV30 .
CASRPGVGEKLFF TGTGCCAGCAGACCAGGGGTTGGTGAAAAACTGTTTTTT . TRBJ1-4 TRBV6-5 .
CSVSSEEKLFF TGCAGCGTTAGTAGTGAAGAAAAACTGTTTTTT . TRBJ1-4 TRBV29-1 .
CASLRVPGGTDTQYF TGCGCCAGCCTTCGGGTACCAGGGGGCACAGATACGCAGTATTTT . TRBJ2-3 TRBV10-2 .
CASSLTAPSYEQYF TGTGCCAGCAGCTTGACAGCCCCGTCCTACGAGCAGTACTTC . TRBJ2-7 TRBV11-1 .
CASSEGEGVSYGYTF TGTGCCAGCAGTGAAGGTGAGGGGGTTAGCTATGGCTACACCTTC . TRBJ1-2 TRBV6-1 .
CASIEGGRQPQYF TGTGCCAGCATTGAAGGTGGGCGACAGCCCCAGTATTTT . TRBJ2-3 TRBV6-1 .
CASSRRDRNQPQHF TGTGCCAGCAGTCGCCGGGACAGGAATCAGCCCCAGCATTTT TRBD1 TRBJ1-5 TRBV6-1 .
CASSPNYNRGREAYEQYF TGTGCCAGCAGTCCTAACTACAACAGGGGGCGAGAAGCCTACGAGCAGTACTTC TRBD1 TRBJ2-7 TRBV27 .
CASSSASRTDTQYF TGTGCCAGCAGCTCGGCTAGTAGGACAGATACGCAGTATTTT . TRBJ2-3 TRBV7-9 .
CASSLSPDRDNEQFF TGTGCCAGCAGCTTAAGCCCCGACAGGGACAATGAGCAGTTCTTC TRBD1 TRBJ2-1 TRBV7-9 few